This TCR beta chain is from a study of CD8 T cells in ankylosing spondylitis. Overall study results and limits: Earlier literature documents some of the motif variants in reactive arthritis synovial fluid and blood. Clones linked to disease were reported to show significant enrichment in matched ankylosing spondylitis synovial fluid.

Via MiXCR, TCRdb re-called the 5' RACE reads, giving one row per CDR3 protein. The data hold under 55,000 distinct CDR3 sequences, with 7.4% observed a single time. Comments on this clonotype: Antigen unknown.

Germline lookup yields CDR1 SGHTA and CDR2 FQGNSA. This CDR3 comprises 14 residues. Trimming left V 0 bases short and J 7 bases short, with 9 bases between. This sequence joins TRBV7-2 and TRBJ2-2; maybe TRBD1 (6 bases). This clonotype originated in a female donor with ankylosing spondylitis or in good health (not recorded which). The sequenced material came from blood, either unsorted or a sorted T cell fraction (not recorded which). The CDR3 protein is CASSLAQGVGELFF. The CDR3 DNA reads as TGTGCCAGCAGCTTAGCACAGGGCGTCGGGGAGCTGTTTTTT.